A single sample is the source of the 15 T cell receptor beta chains below, sequenced in a study of control samples from healthy donors and cancer patients. Produced via immunoSEQ multiplex PCR; TCRdb's table is partial and in-frame only. The top ten hold 7.8% of the sample, which has approximately 110,000 clones, approximately 89% seen once. Sequencing was carried out using blood. All receptors derive from a woman aged 18-29 years in good health.

J is TRBJ1-1 and V is TRBV2; 9 nucleotides align to TRBD1. This CDR3 contains 13 residues. The germline gives CDR1 SNHLY, CDR2 FYNNEI. After removal of 6 bases from V and 3 bases from J, the junction contained 2 bases not matched to a gene. CDR3 region: CASRDRGDTEAFF. CDR3 bases: TGTGCCAGCAGGGACAGGGGAGACACTGAAGCTTTCTTT.

The chain has TRBV7-8 and TRBJ1-2; D remains ambiguous. The CDR3 totals 13 residues. Germline CDR1 reads SGHVS; CDR2 reads FQNEAQ. With 5 bases removed from V and 3 bases from J, the gap between germline ends came to 10 bases. The CDR3 DNA is TGTGCCAGCAGCATACAAAACCACTATGGCTACACCTTC. As protein: CASSIQNHYGYTF.

The chain recombines TRBV3-1 (or the pseudogene TRBV3-2) with TRBJ1-6; 7 bases align to TRBD1. After removal of 4 bases from V and 8 bases from J, the junction contained 11 bases not matched to a gene. The germline V gene has CDR1 LGHDT and CDR2 YNNKEL (reference sequence). The CDR3 spans 16 residues. The CDR3 bases are TGTGCCAGCAGCCCCTATGGCAGGGGGAACTATTCACCCCTCCACTTT. As protein: CASSPYGRGNYSPLHF.

The chain couples TRBV19 to TRBJ1-1, with a possible D match to TRBD1 (6 bases). The CDR3 spans 16 residues. Trimming took 2 bases from V and 4 from J, leaving 17 bases between them. CDR1 LNHDA and CDR2 SQIVND come from the germline V gene (reference sequence). CDR3 DNA: TGTGCCAGTAGTATATACAGGGCAGAGAGGGGCACTGAAGCTTTCTTT. Protein sequence: CASSIYRAERGTEAFF.

The chain carries TRBV6-5 and TRBJ1-2; D perhaps matches TRBD1 (5 bases). The CDR3 extends over 14 amino acids. Germline lookup yields CDR1 MNHEY and CDR2 SVGAGI. Trimming cost V 2 bases and J 7 bases, with 14 bases left between them. The CDR3 DNA is TGTGCCAGCAGTTACGAGGGGCGCGGGGGTGGCTACACCTTC. Amino acid sequence: CASSYEGRGGGYTF.

The chain links TRBV30 to TRBJ1-6, with no clear D. The CDR3 runs to 12 residues. V gave up 5 bases and J gave up 8 bases, with 10 bases separating them. The germline V gene encodes CDR1 GTSNPN and CDR2 SVGIG (reference sequence). Here the CDR3 reads CAWAKSDSPLHF. The DNA of the CDR3 is TGTGCCTGGGCCAAATCGGATTCACCCCTCCACTTT.

The chain is built from TRBV9 and TRBJ2-5, with D unclear. Germline loops: CDR1 SGDLS, CDR2 YYNGEE. This CDR3 spans 15 amino acids. The V gene lost 0 bases and the J gene lost 3 bases, with 12 bases spanning the gap. The CDR3 loop is CASSVGTNREETQYF. CDR3 coding DNA: TGTGCCAGCAGCGTAGGGACCAACAGAGAAGAGACCCAGTACTTC.

This clone came up once. The chain has TRBV9 and TRBJ2-2; 8 positions agree with TRBD1. The CDR3 is 16 amino acids. With 3 bases clipped from V and 4 bases from J, the junction kept 8 bases outside the gene matches. Germline CDR1 SGDLS, CDR2 YYNGEE. The CDR3: CASSAFQGAGTGELFF. The CDR3 DNA follows: TGTGCCAGCAGCGCCTTTCAGGGGGCAGGCACCGGGGAGCTGTTTTTT.

With respect to this clone: Other DNA sequences in the sample encode the same CDR3. This chain links TRBV5-1 with TRBJ1-1; maybe TRBD1 (6 bases). CDR3 length equals 14 residues. Looked up from germline, CDR1 is SGHRS and CDR2 is YFSETQ. The V end was cut by 0 bases, the J end by 6 bases, with 12 bases between. The CDR3 bases are TGCGCCAGCAGCTTGGGGGAACAGGGTTCTGAAGCTTTCTTT. It yields the protein CASSLGEQGSEAFF.

The chain joins TRBV7-3 to TRBJ2-7; 9 nucleotides align to TRBD1. The length of the CDR3 is 17 residues. Unmatched junction bases numbered 13, after V lost 5 bases and J lost 2 bases. The germline V gene encodes CDR1 SGHTA and CDR2 FQGTGA. CDR3 residues: CASSAQPRDRDTYEQYF. CDR3 nucleotide sequence: TGTGCCAGCAGCGCTCAGCCCCGGGACAGGGATACCTACGAGCAGTACTTC.

This chain connects TRBV15 to TRBJ2-1, with TRBD1 matching 8 bases. V lost 3 bases, J lost 0 bases, and 4 bases stayed unmatched. Germline values: CDR1 LNHNV, CDR2 YYDKDF (reference sequence). The length of the CDR3 is 16 residues. As DNA, the CDR3 is TGTGCCACCAGCAGTGGGACAGGCAACTCCTACAATGAGCAGTTCTTC. It encodes CATSSGTGNSYNEQFF.

The chain joins TRBV3-1 (or the pseudogene TRBV3-2) to TRBJ2-3; D perhaps matches TRBD1 (6 bases). The CDR3 has 20 amino acids. V was clipped by 0 bases and J by 1 base, with 23 bases between them. CDR1 and CDR2 from the germline V gene are LGHDT and YNNKEL (reference sequence). The CDR3 region has the DNA TGTGCCAGCAGCCAAGAAGTCCCGGACAGACGACTCGGGCGCACAGATACGCAGTATTTT. It codes for CASSQEVPDRRLGRTDTQYF.

The CDR3 sequence is CGTRGQANTEAFF. CDR3 DNA sequence: TGTGGAACCCGAGGACAGGCCAACACTGAAGCTTTCTTT. The chain employs TRBV28 and TRBJ1-1, with 7 bases aligning to TRBD1. The CDR3 has 13 residues. Germline values: CDR1 MDHEN, CDR2 SYDVKM.

The chain recombines TRBV5-1 with TRBJ2-7; TRBD2 matches 9 bases. This CDR3 is built from 17 residues. The V segment lost 0 bases and the J segment 2 bases; nucleotides outside the gene matches: 9. CDR1 and CDR2 from the germline V gene are SGHRS and YFSETQ. CDR3 region: CASSLGLSSGGPYEQYF. The CDR3 bases are TGCGCCAGCAGCTTGGGGTTATCGAGCGGGGGGCCCTACGAGCAGTACTTC. The variable domain in full, completed from reference TRBV5-1 and TRBJ2-7, reads KAGVTQTPRYLIKTRGQQVTLSCSPISGHRSVSWYQQTPGQGLQFLFEYFSETQRNKGNFPGRFSGRQFSNSRSEMNVSTLELGDSALYLCASSLGLSSGGPYEQYFGPGTRLTVT.

The chain has TRBV12-3 or TRBV12-4 and TRBJ1-1; D is uncertain. Trimming took 3 bases from V and 1 from J, leaving 6 bases between them. The CDR3 covers 13 residues. The CDR3 nucleotides are TGTGCCAGCAGTTTTGGGCAGAACACTGAAGCTTTCTTT. Translating it yields CASSFGQNTEAFF.